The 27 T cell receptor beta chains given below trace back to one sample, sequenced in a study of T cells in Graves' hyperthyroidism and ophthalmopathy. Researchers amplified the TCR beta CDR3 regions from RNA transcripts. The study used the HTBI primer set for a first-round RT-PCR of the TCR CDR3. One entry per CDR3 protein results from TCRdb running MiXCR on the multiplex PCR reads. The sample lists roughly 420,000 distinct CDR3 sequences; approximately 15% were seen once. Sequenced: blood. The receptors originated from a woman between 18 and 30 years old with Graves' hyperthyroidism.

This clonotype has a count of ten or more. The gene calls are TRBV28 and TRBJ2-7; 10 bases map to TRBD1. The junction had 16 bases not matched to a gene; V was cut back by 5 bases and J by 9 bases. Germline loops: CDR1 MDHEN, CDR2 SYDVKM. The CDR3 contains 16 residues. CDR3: CASSRAGTGVPMVQYF. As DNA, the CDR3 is TGTGCCAGCAGTAGGGCCGGGACAGGGGTCCCTATGGTGCAGTACTTC.

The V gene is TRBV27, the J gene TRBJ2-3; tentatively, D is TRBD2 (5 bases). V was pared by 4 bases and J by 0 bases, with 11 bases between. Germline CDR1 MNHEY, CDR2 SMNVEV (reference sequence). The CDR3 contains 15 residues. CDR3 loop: CASSSVDYSTDTQYF. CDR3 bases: TGTGCCAGCAGTTCGGTCGACTATAGCACAGATACGCAGTATTTT.

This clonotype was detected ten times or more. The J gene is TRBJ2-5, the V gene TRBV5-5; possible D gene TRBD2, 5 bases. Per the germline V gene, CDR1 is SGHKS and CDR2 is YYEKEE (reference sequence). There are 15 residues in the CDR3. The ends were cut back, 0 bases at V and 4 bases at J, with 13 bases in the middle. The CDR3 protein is CASSLEGSGGETQYF. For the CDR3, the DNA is TGTGCCAGCAGCTTGGAGGGCTCCGGAGGAGAGACCCAGTACTTC.

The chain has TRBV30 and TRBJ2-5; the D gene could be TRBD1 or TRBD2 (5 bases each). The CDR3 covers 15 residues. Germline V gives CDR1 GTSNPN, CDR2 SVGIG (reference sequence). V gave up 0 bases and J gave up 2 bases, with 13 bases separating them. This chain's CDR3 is CAWSVLGGGQETQYF. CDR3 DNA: TGTGCCTGGAGTGTACTTGGGGGTGGACAAGAGACCCAGTACTTC.

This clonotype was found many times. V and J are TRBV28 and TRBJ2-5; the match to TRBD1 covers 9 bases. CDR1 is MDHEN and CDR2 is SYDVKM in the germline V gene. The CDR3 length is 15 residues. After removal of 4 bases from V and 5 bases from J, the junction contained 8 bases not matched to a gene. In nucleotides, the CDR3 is TGTGCCAGCAGTTCCTCGGGACAGGGTATGGAGACCCAGTACTTC. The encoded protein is CASSSSGQGMETQYF.

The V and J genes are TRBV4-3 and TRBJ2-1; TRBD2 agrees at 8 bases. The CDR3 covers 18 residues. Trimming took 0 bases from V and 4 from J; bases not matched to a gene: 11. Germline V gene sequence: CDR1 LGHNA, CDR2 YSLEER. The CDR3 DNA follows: TGCGCCAGCAGCCAAGATCCTCGCGCGGGAGGAAGGTACAATGAGCAGTTCTTC. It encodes CASSQDPRAGGRYNEQFF.

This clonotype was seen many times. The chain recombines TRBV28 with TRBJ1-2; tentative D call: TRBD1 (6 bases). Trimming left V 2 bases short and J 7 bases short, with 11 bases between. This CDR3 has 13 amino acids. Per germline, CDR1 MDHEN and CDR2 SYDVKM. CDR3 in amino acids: CASSLDTGSGYTF. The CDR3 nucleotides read TGTGCCAGCAGTTTAGATACAGGGTCTGGCTACACCTTC.

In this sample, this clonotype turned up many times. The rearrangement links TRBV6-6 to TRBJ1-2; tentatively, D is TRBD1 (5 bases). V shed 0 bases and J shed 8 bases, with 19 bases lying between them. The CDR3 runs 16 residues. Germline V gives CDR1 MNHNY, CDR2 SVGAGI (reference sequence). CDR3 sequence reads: CASSYSVLGTGGGYTF. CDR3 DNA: TGTGCCAGCAGTTACTCCGTACTGGGGACCGGCGGCGGCTACACCTTC.

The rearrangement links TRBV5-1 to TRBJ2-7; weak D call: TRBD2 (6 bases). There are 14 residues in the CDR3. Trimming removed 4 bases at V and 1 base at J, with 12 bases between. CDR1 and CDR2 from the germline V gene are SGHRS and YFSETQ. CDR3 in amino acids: CASSGGTESYEQYF. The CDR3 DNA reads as TGCGCCAGCAGCGGGGGGACTGAATCCTACGAGCAGTACTTC.

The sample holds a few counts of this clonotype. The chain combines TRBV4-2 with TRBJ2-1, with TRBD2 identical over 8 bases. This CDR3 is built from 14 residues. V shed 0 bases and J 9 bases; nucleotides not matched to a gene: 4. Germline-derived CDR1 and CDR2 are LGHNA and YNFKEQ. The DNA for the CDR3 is TGTGCCAGCAGCCAAGATGGGACTAGGCCTGAGCAGTTCTTC. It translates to CASSQDGTRPEQFF.

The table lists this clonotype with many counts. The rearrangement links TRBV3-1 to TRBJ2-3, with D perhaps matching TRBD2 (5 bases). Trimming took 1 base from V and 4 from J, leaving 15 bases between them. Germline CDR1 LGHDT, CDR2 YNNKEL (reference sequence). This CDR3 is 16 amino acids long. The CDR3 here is CASSQGAANGADTQYF. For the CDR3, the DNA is TGTGCCAGCAGCCAAGGAGCGGCTAACGGGGCAGATACGCAGTATTTT.

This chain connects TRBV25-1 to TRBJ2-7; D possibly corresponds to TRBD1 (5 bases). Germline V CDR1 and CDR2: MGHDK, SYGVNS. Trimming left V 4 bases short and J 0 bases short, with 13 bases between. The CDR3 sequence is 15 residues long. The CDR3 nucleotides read TGTGCCAGCAGTGGGAGACAGCTGAGCTCCTACGAGCAGTACTTC. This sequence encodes CASSGRQLSSYEQYF.

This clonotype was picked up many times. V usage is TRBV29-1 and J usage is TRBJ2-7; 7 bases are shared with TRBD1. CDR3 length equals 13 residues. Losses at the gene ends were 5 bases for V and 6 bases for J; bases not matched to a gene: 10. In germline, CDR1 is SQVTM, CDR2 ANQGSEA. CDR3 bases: TGCAGCGTTTACAGGGGCAGGGCGGCCGAGCAGTACTTC. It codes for CSVYRGRAAEQYF.

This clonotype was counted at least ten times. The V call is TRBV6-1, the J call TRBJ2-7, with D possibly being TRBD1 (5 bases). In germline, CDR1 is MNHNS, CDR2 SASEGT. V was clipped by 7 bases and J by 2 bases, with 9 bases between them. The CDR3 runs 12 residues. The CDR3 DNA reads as TGTGCCAGCATAGGGGAAACCTACGAGCAGTACTTC. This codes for CASIGETYEQYF.

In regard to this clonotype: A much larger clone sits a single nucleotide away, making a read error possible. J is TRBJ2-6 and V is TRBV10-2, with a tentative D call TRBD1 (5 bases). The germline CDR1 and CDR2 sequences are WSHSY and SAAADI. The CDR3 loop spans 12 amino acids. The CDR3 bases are TGCGCCAACAGTGAGTCAGGCAGTAGGGGAACTTTC. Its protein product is CANSESGSRGTF.

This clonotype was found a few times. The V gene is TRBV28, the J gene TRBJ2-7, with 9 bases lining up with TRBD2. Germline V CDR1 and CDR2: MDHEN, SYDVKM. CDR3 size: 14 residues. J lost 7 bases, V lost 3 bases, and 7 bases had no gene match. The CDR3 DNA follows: TGTGCCAGCAGTTTGGCTAGCGGGATTCTGGAGCAGTACTTC. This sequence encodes CASSLASGILEQYF.

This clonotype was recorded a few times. CDR3 sequence: CASSILAGGRDEQFF. The CDR3 coding sequence is TGTGCCAGTAGTATACTAGCGGGAGGACGTGATGAGCAGTTCTTC. The chain recombines TRBV19 with TRBJ2-1; TRBD2 aligns across 11 bases. The CDR3 is 15 amino acids. Trimming removed 2 bases from V and 8 bases from J; junction bases left unmatched: 5. Germline CDR1 and CDR2: LNHDA and SQIVND (reference sequence).

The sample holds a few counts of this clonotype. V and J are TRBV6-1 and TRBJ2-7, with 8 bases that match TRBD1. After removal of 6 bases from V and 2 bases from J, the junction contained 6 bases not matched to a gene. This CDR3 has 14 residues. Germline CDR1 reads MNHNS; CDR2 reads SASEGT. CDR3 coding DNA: TGTGCCAGCAGGGTAACAGGGGGTCCCTACGAGCAGTACTTC. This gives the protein CASRVTGGPYEQYF.

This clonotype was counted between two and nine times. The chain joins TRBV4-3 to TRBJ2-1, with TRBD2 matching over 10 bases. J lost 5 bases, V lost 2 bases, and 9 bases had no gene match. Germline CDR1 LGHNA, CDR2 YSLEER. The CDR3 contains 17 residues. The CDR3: CASSQLLAGEVDNEQFF. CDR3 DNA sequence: TGCGCCAGCAGCCAACTGCTAGCGGGAGAAGTCGACAATGAGCAGTTCTTC.

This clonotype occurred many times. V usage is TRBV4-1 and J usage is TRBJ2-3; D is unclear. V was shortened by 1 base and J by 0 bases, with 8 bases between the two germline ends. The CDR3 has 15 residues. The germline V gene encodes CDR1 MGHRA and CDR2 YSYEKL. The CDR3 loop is CASSQVGTSTDTQYF. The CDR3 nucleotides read TGCGCCAGCAGCCAAGTAGGAACTAGCACAGATACGCAGTATTTT.

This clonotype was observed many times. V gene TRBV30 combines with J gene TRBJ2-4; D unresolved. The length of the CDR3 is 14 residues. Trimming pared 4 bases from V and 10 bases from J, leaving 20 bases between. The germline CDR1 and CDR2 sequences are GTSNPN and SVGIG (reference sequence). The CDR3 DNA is TGTGCCTGGAATACCCCGGCGGCTCCGAAGATTCAGTACTTC. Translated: CAWNTPAAPKIQYF.

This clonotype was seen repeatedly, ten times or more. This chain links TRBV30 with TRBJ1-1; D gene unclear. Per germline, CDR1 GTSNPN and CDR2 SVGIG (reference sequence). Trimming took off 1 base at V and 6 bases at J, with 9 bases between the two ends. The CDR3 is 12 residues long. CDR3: CAWSERVAEAFF. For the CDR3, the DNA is TGTGCCTGGAGTGAAAGGGTGGCTGAAGCTTTCTTT.

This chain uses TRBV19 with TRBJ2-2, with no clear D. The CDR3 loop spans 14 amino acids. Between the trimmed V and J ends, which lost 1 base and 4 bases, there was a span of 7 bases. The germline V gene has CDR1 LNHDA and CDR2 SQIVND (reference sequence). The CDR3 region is CASSIVDGTGELFF. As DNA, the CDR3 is TGTGCCAGTAGTATAGTAGACGGCACCGGGGAGCTGTTTTTT.

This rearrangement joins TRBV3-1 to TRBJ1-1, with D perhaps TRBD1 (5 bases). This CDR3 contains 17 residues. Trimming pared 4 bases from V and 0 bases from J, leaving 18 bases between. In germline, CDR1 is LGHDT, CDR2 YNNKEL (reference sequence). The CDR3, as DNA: TGTGCCAGCAGCCCACTCCCAGCTCAGGGTTTGAACACTGAAGCTTTCTTT. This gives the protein CASSPLPAQGLNTEAFF. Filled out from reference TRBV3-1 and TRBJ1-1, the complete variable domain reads DTAVSQTPKYLVTQMGNDKSIKCEQNLGHDTMYWYKQDSKKFLKIMFSYNNKELIINETVPNRFSPKSPDKAHLNLHINSLELGDSAVYFCASSPLPAQGLNTEAFFGQGTRLTVV.

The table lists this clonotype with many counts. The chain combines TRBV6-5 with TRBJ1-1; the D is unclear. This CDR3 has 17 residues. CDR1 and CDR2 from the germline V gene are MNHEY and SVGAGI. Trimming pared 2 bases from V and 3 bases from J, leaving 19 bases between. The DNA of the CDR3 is TGTGCCAGCAGTTACGGGCGGGGTTATGGGCACGACACTGAAGCTTTCTTT. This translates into CASSYGRGYGHDTEAFF.

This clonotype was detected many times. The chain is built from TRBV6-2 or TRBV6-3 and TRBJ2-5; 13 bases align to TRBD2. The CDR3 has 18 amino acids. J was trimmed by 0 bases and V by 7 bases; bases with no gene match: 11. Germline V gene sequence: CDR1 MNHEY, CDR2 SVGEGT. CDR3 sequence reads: CASTKLKLAGGYQETQYF. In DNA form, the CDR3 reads TGTGCCAGCACCAAATTGAAACTAGCGGGAGGGTACCAAGAGACCCAGTACTTC.

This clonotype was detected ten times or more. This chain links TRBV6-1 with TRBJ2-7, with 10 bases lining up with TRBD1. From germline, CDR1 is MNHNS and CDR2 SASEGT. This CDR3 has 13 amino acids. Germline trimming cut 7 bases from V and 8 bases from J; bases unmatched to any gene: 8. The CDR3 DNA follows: TGTGCCAGCATATCGACAGGGGGCTTGAAGCAGTACTTC. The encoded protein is CASISTGGLKQYF.